These 16 T cell receptor beta chains were sequenced from one sample in a study of T-cell memory formation after mild COVID-19. TCRdb ran MiXCR on the 5' RACE reads and lists one entry per CDR3 protein. The sample shows 550,000 to 600,000 distinct CDR3 sequences, approximately 15% of them seen only once. The sample taken for sequencing was PBMCs or a T cell subset sorted from them (not recorded which). These receptors originate from an adult woman who had mild COVID-19 (a few samples of this study predate the infection). Cell type and time point are not known.

This clonotype was seen more than once but under ten times. CDR3 amino acids: CASSQDFSGGLYGYTF. CDR3 coding DNA: TGTGCCAGCAGCCAAGATTTTTCAGGGGGGCTCTATGGCTACACCTTC. V is TRBV3-1 and J is TRBJ1-2; 7 bases line up with TRBD1. V was pared by 0 bases and J by 4 bases, with 8 bases of the junction left unmatched. The CDR3 loop spans 16 amino acids. Germline V gives CDR1 LGHDT, CDR2 YNNKEL (reference sequence).

This clonotype was seen only a few times. The chain is built from TRBV6-5 and TRBJ2-7; D is unresolved. The V end was cut by 0 bases, the J end by 0 bases, with 3 bases between. Germline V CDR1 and CDR2: MNHEY, SVGAGI. The CDR3 is 13 residues long. CDR3 nucleotide sequence: TGTGCCAGCAGTTACTCCCCCTCCTACGAGCAGTACTTC. As protein: CASSYSPSYEQYF.

The V and J genes are TRBV2 and TRBJ1-2; D remains ambiguous. Germline CDR1 and CDR2: SNHLY and FYNNEI. The CDR3 has 13 residues. V was clipped by 6 bases and J by 4 bases, with 12 bases between them. The CDR3 DNA reads as TGTGCCAGCAGCGCGAATCGGGTCTATGGCTACACCTTC. Encoded protein: CASSANRVYGYTF.

This clonotype occurred a few times. The chain employs TRBV5-6 and TRBJ2-7; 10 positions match TRBD2. With 4 bases clipped from V and 6 bases from J, the junction kept 13 bases outside the gene matches. The CDR3 length is 16 residues. CDR1 SGHDT and CDR2 YYEEEE come from the germline V gene. The CDR3 region has the DNA TGTGCCAGCAGCCAACTTGGACTAGCGGTCCAGGGCGAGCAGTACTTC. Protein sequence: CASSQLGLAVQGEQYF.

CDR3 residues: CASSLGGTGQREQYF. CDR3 in DNA: TGTGCCAGCAGCTTAGGGGGGACAGGCCAGCGCGAGCAGTACTTC. The rearrangement joins TRBV7-2 to TRBJ2-7, with 8 bases aligning to TRBD1. CDR1 and CDR2 (germline): SGHTA, FQGNSA. This CDR3 is 15 amino acids long. Trimming cost V 1 base and J 6 bases; bases outside gene matches: 8. The full variable domain, completed using reference TRBV7-2 and TRBJ2-7, is GAGVSQSPSNKVTEKGKDVELRCDPISGHTALYWYRQSLGQGLEFLIYFQGNSAPDKSGLPSDRFSAERTGGSVSTLTIQRTQQEDSAVYLCASSLGGTGQREQYFGPGTRLTVT.

This clonotype came up a few times. The chain uses TRBV25-1 and TRBJ1-3, with D possibly matching TRBD1 (5 bases). The ends were cut back, 3 bases at V and 0 bases at J, with 9 bases in the middle. This CDR3 spans 15 amino acids. Germline V gene sequence: CDR1 MGHDK, CDR2 SYGVNS. CDR3 sequence (DNA): TGTGCCAGCAGTGAGCAGGGAATCTCTGGAAACACCATATATTTT. It is translated as CASSEQGISGNTIYF.

This clonotype was detected a few times. In DNA form, the CDR3 reads TGCGCCAGCAGCCTTGGGGCTGACAGCACAGATACGCAGTATTTT. Protein: CASSLGADSTDTQYF. V usage is TRBV4-1 and J usage is TRBJ2-3; a weak D match, TRBD1 (5 bases). Germline loops: CDR1 MGHRA, CDR2 YSYEKL. V was pared by 4 bases and J by 0 bases, with 11 bases between. The CDR3 has 15 amino acids.

The sample holds a few counts of this clonotype. This sequence joins TRBV5-1 and TRBJ2-3; D perhaps matches TRBD2 (7 bases). This CDR3 is 16 amino acids long. Trimming removed 3 bases at V and 4 bases at J, with 18 bases between. In germline, CDR1 is SGHRS, CDR2 YFSETQ. The CDR3 DNA follows: TGCGCCAGCAGCTCCCAAACGGGGGGCGGCTCAGATACGCAGTATTTT. Translated: CASSSQTGGGSDTQYF.

The genes are TRBV6-1 and TRBJ1-1, with D unclear. The CDR3 sequence is 15 residues long. Germline V gives CDR1 MNHNS, CDR2 SASEGT. Trimming removed 2 bases at V and 1 base at J, with 11 bases between. The CDR3 spells CASSEWLGRNTEAFF. CDR3 DNA: TGTGCCAGCAGTGAATGGTTGGGGAGGAACACTGAAGCTTTCTTT.

The rearrangement links TRBV6-5 to TRBJ2-1; 8 bases align to TRBD1. V lost 5 bases and J lost 0; bases outside the gene matches: 15. This CDR3 is built from 19 residues. Germline CDR1 and CDR2: MNHEY and SVGAGI. The CDR3 bases are TGTGCCAGCAGTCAGGGGGCGATGGCGCCAGGAAGCTCCTACAATGAGCAGTTCTTC. Its protein is CASSQGAMAPGSSYNEQFF.

This clonotype turned up a few times. The chain links TRBV18 to TRBJ1-2; 10 positions match TRBD1. The V gene end was trimmed by 1 base and the J gene end by 4 bases; junction bases not matched to a gene: 12. The CDR3 is 18 amino acids. The germline V gene has CDR1 KGHSH and CDR2 LQKENI. The CDR3 region has the DNA TGTGCCAGCTCACCACGGACGGGACAGGGGAATCGTGCCTATGGCTACACCTTC. Translation: CASSPRTGQGNRAYGYTF.

J is TRBJ2-7 and V is TRBV5-5; D may be TRBD1 (5 bases). The CDR3 sequence is 13 residues long. Germline CDR1 is SGHKS and CDR2 is YYEKEE (reference sequence). V was pared by 6 bases and J by 2 bases, with 12 bases between. This CDR3 is CASTRAGTYEQYF. For the CDR3, the DNA is TGTGCCAGCACCAGGGCAGGTACCTACGAGCAGTACTTC.

The genes are TRBV7-2 and TRBJ1-1; 10 nucleotides agree with TRBD1. This CDR3 comprises 18 residues. V shed 2 bases and J 0 bases; nucleotides not matched to a gene: 9. Germline V gene data show CDR1 as SGHTA and CDR2 as FQGNSA. The CDR3 nucleotides read TGTGCCAGCAGCTTAAGGGGGACAGGGGTGATTATGAACACTGAAGCTTTCTTT. It codes for CASSLRGTGVIMNTEAFF.

This clonotype was recorded many times. The chain is built from TRBV9 and TRBJ2-5, with TRBD1 identical over 7 bases. Per the germline V gene, CDR1 is SGDLS and CDR2 is YYNGEE. J gave up 1 base and V 2 bases, and 2 bases lay outside the gene matches. The CDR3 is 14 residues long. CDR3 DNA sequence: TGTGCCAGCAGCGTTGGGACAGTCCAAGAGACCCAGTACTTC. It encodes CASSVGTVQETQYF.

The V call is TRBV6-6, the J call TRBJ1-3; weak D call: TRBD1 (5 bases). In germline, CDR1 is MNHNY, CDR2 SVGAGI (reference sequence). This CDR3 contains 16 residues. Trimming stripped 4 bases from V and 8 bases from J, with 21 bases between. Here the CDR3 DNA reads TGTGCCAGCAGTTCGACAGCCGGGTTTTTTGTGGACACCATATATTTT. Amino acids: CASSSTAGFFVDTIYF.

This clonotype was detected a few times. The rearrangement joins TRBV5-5 to TRBJ2-5, with TRBD2 matching over 9 bases. Germline trimming cut 1 base from V and 4 bases from J; bases unmatched to any gene: 11. The CDR3 loop spans 17 amino acids. CDR1 is SGHKS, CDR2 YYEKEE, per germline (reference sequence). The CDR3 sequence: CASSLPSGLAGTETQYF. The CDR3 DNA sequence: TGTGCCAGCAGCTTGCCCTCGGGGCTAGCGGGAACAGAGACCCAGTACTTC.